Presented here are 21 T cell receptor beta chains from one specimen sequenced in a study of blood T cell repertoires in COVID-19. Data came from immunoSEQ multiplex PCR; TCRdb stores just in-frame clones and leaves some out. This sample has about 170,000 clones; approximately 95% occur once, and the top ten carry under 5%. Sequenced input: peripheral blood. These receptors originate from a woman aged 50 to 60 with acute or convalescent COVID-19.

The V call is TRBV5-4, the J call TRBJ1-1; the D is unclear. Germline loops: CDR1 SGHNT, CDR2 YYREEE (reference sequence). V was shortened by 2 bases and J by 2 bases, with 13 bases between the two germline ends. The CDR3 length is 15 residues. The CDR3, as DNA: TGTGCCAGCAGCTTTTCGGGGTCAATTAACACTGAAGCTTTCTTT. This gives the protein CASSFSGSINTEAFF.

This chain joins TRBV9 and TRBJ2-5; possible D gene TRBD2, 6 bases. Germline CDR1 and CDR2: SGDLS and YYNGEE. V lost 0 bases to trimming and J lost 6 bases, with 12 bases between them. CDR3 length: 14 amino acids. The CDR3 DNA is TGTGCCAGCAGCGTAGAGGGTAGCGGACAGACCCAGTACTTC. This sequence encodes CASSVEGSGQTQYF.

The genes are TRBV4-2 and TRBJ1-1; no clear D gene. The ends were cut back, 0 bases at V and 5 bases at J, with 10 bases in the middle. There are 14 residues in the CDR3. CDR1 and CDR2 from the germline V gene are LGHNA and YNFKEQ. The CDR3 DNA follows: TGTGCCAGCAGCCAAGATTTTGGCCAAACTGAAGCTTTCTTT. The encoded protein is CASSQDFGQTEAFF.

The chain combines TRBV21-1 with TRBJ2-1; TRBD2, the table's D call, was not compared with the DNA. TRBV21-1 is assigned pseudogene status. The CDR3 consists of 18 residues. In nucleotides, the CDR3 is TGTGCCAGCAGCAAAGTGTCGACGGGACTAGCGGGCTTCAATGAGCAGTTCTTC. Its protein is CASSKVSTGLAGFNEQFF.

V gene TRBV19 combines with J gene TRBJ2-1, with D perhaps matching TRBD2 (5 bases). CDR3 length: 15 amino acids. V gave up 7 bases and J gave up 4 bases, with 17 bases separating them. Germline V lookup: CDR1 LNHDA, CDR2 SQIVND (reference sequence). The chain's CDR3 is CASKTKYSSYNEQFF. The DNA of the CDR3 is TGTGCCAGTAAGACTAAATATAGCAGTTACAATGAGCAGTTCTTC.

The chain combines TRBV9 with TRBJ1-2; the D is unclear. V was clipped by 4 bases and J by 5 bases, with 21 bases between them. The CDR3 totals 16 residues. Per germline, CDR1 SGDLS and CDR2 YYNGEE. This CDR3 is CASSKDVGSYPYGYTF. The CDR3 DNA reads TGTGCCAGCAGCAAAGACGTAGGTAGCTATCCGTATGGCTACACCTTC.

The chain has TRBV2 and TRBJ1-6, with 10 bases identical to TRBD1. Looked up from germline, CDR1 is SNHLY and CDR2 is FYNNEI. V shed 8 bases and J 5 bases; nucleotides not matched to a gene: 6. The CDR3 is 15 residues long. This CDR3 is CASGKGQGDNSPLHF. As DNA, the CDR3 is TGTGCCAGCGGTAAAGGACAGGGGGATAATTCACCCCTCCACTTT.

The chain links TRBV30 to TRBJ1-6; weak D call: TRBD1 (5 bases). There are 15 residues in the CDR3. CDR1 GTSNPN and CDR2 SVGIG come from the germline V gene (reference sequence). V was cut by 0 bases and J by 7 bases, with 13 bases left in between. CDR3 protein: CAWSVGGAANSPLHF. The DNA for the CDR3 is TGTGCCTGGAGTGTAGGAGGGGCAGCCAATTCACCCCTCCACTTT. The whole variable domain, filled in from reference TRBV30 and TRBJ1-6, reads SQTIHQWPATLVQPVGSPLSLECTVEGTSNPNLYWYRQAAGRGLQLLFYSVGIGQISSEVPQNLSASRPQDRQFILSSKKLLLSDSGFYLCAWSVGGAANSPLHFGNGTRLTVT.

This clone was seen once. This chain links TRBV27 with TRBJ2-7, with 12 bases that match TRBD2. The CDR3 loop spans 16 amino acids. Germline values: CDR1 MNHEY, CDR2 SMNVEV (reference sequence). V gave up 3 bases and J gave up 2 bases; unmatched junction bases: 5. The CDR3 spells CASSLVRTSGTYEQYF. DNA of the CDR3: TGTGCCAGCAGTTTGGTGCGGACTAGCGGGACCTACGAGCAGTACTTC.

This clone has just one count. The V and J genes are TRBV6-5 and TRBJ2-1, with 12 bases identical to TRBD2. J was trimmed by 8 bases and V by 5 bases; bases with no gene match: 7. The germline V gene encodes CDR1 MNHEY and CDR2 SVGAGI. This CDR3 is built from 15 residues. In DNA form, the CDR3 reads TGTGCCAGCAGTCGCACGACTAGCGGGAGTCATGAGCAGTTCTTC. Amino acid sequence: CASSRTTSGSHEQFF.

The chain combines TRBV7-9 with TRBJ1-2, with D uncertain. Trimming pared 0 bases from V and 4 bases from J, leaving 12 bases between. CDR3 length: 15 residues. The V gene's germline CDR1 is SEHNR and CDR2 FQNEAQ (reference sequence). The CDR3 nucleotides read TGTGCCAGCAGCTTAGCGCAGAAGAGGCCCTATGGCTACACCTTC. This sequence encodes CASSLAQKRPYGYTF.

This rearrangement joins TRBV27 to TRBJ1-1; no reliable D call. CDR1 is MNHEY and CDR2 is SMNVEV in the germline V gene (reference sequence). The germline V and J ends were trimmed by 4 bases and 4 bases, with 10 bases remaining between them. This CDR3 has 13 residues. The CDR3 region has the DNA TGTGCCAGCAGTTGGAGAATGGGCACTGAAGCTTTCTTT. This encodes CASSWRMGTEAFF.

The gene calls are TRBV27 and TRBJ2-7, with 9 nucleotides matching TRBD1. V lost 4 bases, J lost 4 bases, and 5 bases stayed unmatched. Per germline, CDR1 MNHEY and CDR2 SMNVEV (reference sequence). This CDR3 is built from 14 residues. The CDR3 loop is CASSSGQGLYEQYF. CDR3 sequence (DNA): TGTGCCAGCAGTTCCGGACAGGGGTTGTACGAGCAGTACTTC.

The chain recombines TRBV7-9 with TRBJ1-5; 7 positions agree with TRBD1. The V gene end was trimmed by 5 bases and the J gene end by 6 bases; junction bases not matched to a gene: 7. Germline V gene sequence: CDR1 SEHNR, CDR2 FQNEAQ (reference sequence). CDR3 length equals 14 residues. The CDR3 spells CASSPSDRVQPQHF. CDR3 nucleotides: TGTGCCAGCAGCCCGTCAGACAGGGTTCAGCCCCAGCATTTT.

CDR3 in amino acids: CASSFIPAPGARDEQFF. Written as DNA, the CDR3 is TGTGCCAGCAGCTTTATCCCCGCCCCAGGGGCTCGGGATGAGCAGTTCTTC. The rearrangement joins TRBV5-6 to TRBJ2-1; possible D gene TRBD1, 6 bases. V dropped 2 bases and J dropped 8 bases, with 23 bases sitting between them. CDR1 is SGHDT and CDR2 is YYEEEE in the germline V gene. The CDR3 loop spans 17 amino acids. Based on the CDR3 plus reference TRBV5-6 and TRBJ2-1, the full variable domain is DAGVTQSPTHLIKTRGQQVTLRCSPKSGHDTVSWYQQALGQGPQFIFQYYEEEERQRGNFPDRFSGHQFPNYSSELNVNALLLGDSALYLCASSFIPAPGARDEQFFGPGTRLTVL.

The gene calls are TRBV12-5 and TRBJ1-5; no definite D call. V gave up 5 bases and J gave up 0 bases, with 5 bases separating them. Germline V gene sequence: CDR1 LGHNT, CDR2 FRNRAP. The CDR3 is 13 amino acids. The CDR3 sequence is CASGRNSNQPQHF. CDR3 nucleotides: TGTGCTAGTGGTCGTAATAGCAATCAGCCCCAGCATTTT.

The V call is TRBV7-2, the J call TRBJ1-6; TRBD1 matches at 7 bases. This CDR3 has 18 residues. V trimming: 5 bases; J trimming: 0 bases; junction bases outside the gene matches: 10. The germline CDR1 and CDR2 sequences are SGHTA and FQGNSA. CDR3 amino acids: CASSGGQTVSSYNSPLHF. The DNA for the CDR3 is TGTGCCAGCAGCGGGGGACAGACAGTTAGCTCCTATAATTCACCCCTCCACTTT.

The CDR3 loop reads CASSLKQGTYGYTF. The DNA of the CDR3 is TGCGCCAGCAGCTTAAAACAGGGGACTTATGGCTACACCTTC. The chain employs TRBV5-1 and TRBJ1-2; TRBD1 matches at 7 bases. The CDR3 length is 14 residues. CDR1 and CDR2 (germline): SGHRS, YFSETQ. V lost 2 bases and J lost 5; bases outside the gene matches: 6.

The CDR3, as DNA: TGTGCCAGCAGCTTGTCTTCGGGCAGGGCGACGTATGGCTACACCTTC. Amino acid sequence: CASSLSSGRATYGYTF. This sequence joins TRBV5-4 and TRBJ1-2, with a weak D call TRBD1 (5 bases). This CDR3 has 16 residues. V dropped 1 base and J dropped 5 bases, with 18 bases sitting between them. The germline V gene encodes CDR1 SGHNT and CDR2 YYREEE (reference sequence).

The chain has TRBV21-1 and TRBJ2-6; TRBD2 is the table's D call and was not checked against the DNA. TRBV21-1 corresponds to a pseudogene. The CDR3 covers 19 residues. The CDR3 sequence: CASSQGPEREALRANVLTF. For the CDR3, the DNA is TGTGCCAGCAGCCAAGGCCCGGAGCGGGAGGCCCTAAGGGCCAACGTCCTGACTTTC.

The J gene is TRBJ1-5, the V gene TRBV24-1; TRBD1 might be the D (6 bases). The CDR3 has 16 amino acids. Looked up from germline, CDR1 is KGHDR and CDR2 is SFDVKD. V was shortened by 4 bases and J by 1 base, with 13 bases between the two germline ends. The CDR3 loop is CATSDAGTKSNQPQHF. CDR3 DNA sequence: TGTGCCACCAGTGACGCCGGGACAAAGAGCAATCAGCCCCAGCATTTT.